Listed here are 23 T cell receptor beta chains from one sample, sequenced in a study of T-cell reconstitution after alpha-beta-depleted transplantation in children. It was with unique molecular identifiers that the TCRbeta library was prepared. TCRdb itself ran the PCR reads through MiXCR, one entry per CDR3 protein. The repertoire has 750,000 to 950,000 distinct CDR3 sequences, roughly 16% of them found once; the top ten carry under 6%. The starting material was PBMCs, mostly from graft donor cells, obtained 360 days after TCRalphabeta/CD19-depleted stem cell transplant. The receptors shown here come from a male patient under 18 who had a stem cell transplant for acute lymphoblastic leukemia, so the T cells may come from the graft donor.

This clonotype showed up just a few times. This chain links TRBV6-1 with TRBJ1-5; D might be TRBD1 (6 bases). There are 12 residues in the CDR3. CDR1 and CDR2 from the germline V gene are MNHNS and SASEGT. Deletions cut 5 bases from V and 16 bases from J, with 18 bases between. CDR3 region: CASSRSTGLVHF. CDR3 nucleotide sequence: TGTGCCAGCAGTCGGTCGACAGGCTTGGTCCATTTT.

This clonotype showed up many times. The V gene is TRBV12-3 or TRBV12-4, the J gene TRBJ1-3, with no clear D. CDR3 length: 12 amino acids. The V end was cut by 2 bases, the J end by 4 bases, with 3 bases between. CDR3 nucleotides: TGTGCCAGCAGTTTAAGGGGAAACACCATATATTTT. As protein: CASSLRGNTIYF.

V and J are TRBV20-1 and TRBJ2-1; 7 positions match TRBD2. After removal of 2 bases from V and 6 bases from J, the junction contained 13 bases not matched to a gene. The CDR3 runs 16 residues. Germline V gene sequence: CDR1 DFQATT, CDR2 SNEGSKA (reference sequence). Here the CDR3 DNA reads TGCAGTGCTAGAAACCTTTTGCGCGGGAGTAGCAATGAGCAGTTCTTC. Amino acid sequence: CSARNLLRGSSNEQFF.

The sample holds a few counts of this clonotype. This chain uses TRBV12-3 or TRBV12-4 with TRBJ1-2; 9 nucleotides agree with TRBD1. The CDR3 is 20 residues long. The trim removed 6 bases at V and 4 bases at J, leaving 24 bases unmatched. CDR3 protein: CASSRRAGRQGGTLFYGYTF. In nucleotides, the CDR3 is TGTGCCAGCAGCCGCAGGGCAGGGCGACAGGGGGGGACCCTTTTCTATGGCTACACCTTC.

This clonotype was found many times. The V and J genes are TRBV5-1 and TRBJ2-2, with no clear D. Germline-derived CDR1 and CDR2 are SGHRS and YFSETQ. V gave up 1 base and J gave up 0 bases, with 4 bases separating them. This CDR3 comprises 14 residues. Written as DNA, the CDR3 is TGCGCCAGCAGCTTGCCCTCGAACACCGGGGAGCTGTTTTTT. This gives the protein CASSLPSNTGELFF. The variable domain in full, completed from reference TRBV5-1 and TRBJ2-2, reads KAGVTQTPRYLIKTRGQQVTLSCSPISGHRSVSWYQQTPGQGLQFLFEYFSETQRNKGNFPGRFSGRQFSNSRSEMNVSTLELGDSALYLCASSLPSNTGELFFGEGSRLTVL.

This clonotype was observed a few times. The chain combines TRBV25-1 with TRBJ2-2; 7 nucleotides line up with TRBD2. CDR1 and CDR2 (germline): MGHDK, SYGVNS. V was pared by 3 bases and J by 13 bases, with 8 bases of the junction left unmatched. The CDR3 is 13 residues long. In DNA form, the CDR3 reads TGTGCCAGCAGTGAGAGAGGCGGGAGAGGGCTGTTTTTT. Translating gives CASSERGGRGLFF.

This clonotype was seen more than once but under ten times. This rearrangement joins TRBV5-1 to TRBJ2-7, with 9 positions matching TRBD1. This CDR3 is 15 amino acids long. J was trimmed by 8 bases and V by 7 bases; bases with no gene match: 16. Germline CDR1 reads SGHRS; CDR2 reads YFSETQ. The CDR3 region is CASLPGTGSVGKQYF. The CDR3 DNA reads TGCGCCAGCCTTCCCGGGACAGGGTCGGTAGGCAAGCAGTACTTC. The full variable domain, rest sourced from reference TRBV5-1 and TRBJ2-7, is KAGVTQTPRYLIKTRGQQVTLSCSPISGHRSVSWYQQTPGQGLQFLFEYFSETQRNKGNFPGRFSGRQFSNSRSEMNVSTLELGDSALYLCASLPGTGSVGKQYFGPGTRLTVT.

This clonotype was counted ten times or more. The rearrangement joins TRBV29-1 to TRBJ2-5; a weak D match, TRBD1 (6 bases). V dropped 5 bases and J dropped 7 bases, with 17 bases sitting between them. Per the germline V gene, CDR1 is SQVTM and CDR2 is ANQGSEA. The CDR3 is 13 amino acids. CDR3: CSVLLTGMGTQYF. In DNA form, the CDR3 reads TGCAGCGTTTTACTAACAGGGATGGGGACCCAGTACTTC.

This clonotype was recorded only once. A much larger clone sits a single nucleotide away, making a read error possible. This sequence joins TRBV5-5 and TRBJ2-3; maybe TRBD2 (6 bases). The CDR3 has 18 residues. Germline values: CDR1 SGHKS, CDR2 YYEKEE (reference sequence). The V end lost 2 bases, the J end lost 4 bases, and 23 bases lay between the germline ends. Here the CDR3 reads CASSFQILAGGMADTQYF. For the CDR3, the DNA is TGTGCCAGCAGCTTCCAAATTTTGGCTGGCGGGATGGCAGATACGCAGTATTTT.

This clonotype has only a few counts. This chain joins TRBV29-1 and TRBJ1-1; D gene ambiguous. The CDR3 is 12 residues long. Germline assignment: CDR1 SQVTM and CDR2 ANQGSEA. V was cut by 5 bases and J by 0 bases, with 7 bases left in between. CDR3 in amino acids: CSVKNLNTEAFF. The CDR3 DNA reads TGCAGCGTTAAGAATTTGAACACTGAAGCTTTCTTT. The entire variable domain, with the rest obtained from reference TRBV29-1 and TRBJ1-1, is as follows: SAVISQKPSRDICQRGTSLTIQCQVDSQVTMMFWYRQQPGQSLTLIATANQGSEATYESGFVIDKFPISRPNLTFSTLTVSNMSPEDSSIYLCSVKNLNTEAFFGQGTRLTVV.

The chain couples TRBV10-2 to TRBJ2-3; D is perhaps TRBD2 (6 bases). The CDR3 has 16 residues. Per the germline V gene, CDR1 is WSHSY and CDR2 is SAAADI. V was clipped by 2 bases and J by 4 bases, with 16 bases between them. The CDR3: CASSEAGSLGADTQYF. CDR3 DNA sequence: TGCGCCAGCAGTGAGGCGGGGAGCTTGGGGGCAGATACGCAGTATTTT.

The table lists this clonotype with a few counts. The chain recombines TRBV5-1 with TRBJ2-3; 10 bases fit TRBD2. V was clipped by 0 bases and J by 2 bases; unmatched bases: 3. The length of the CDR3 is 16 residues. CDR1 and CDR2 from the germline V gene are SGHRS and YFSETQ. The CDR3 region has the DNA TGCGCCAGCAGCTTGGAGCTAGCGGGAGACACAGATACGCAGTATTTT. Protein product: CASSLELAGDTDTQYF.

The chain recombines TRBV12-3 or TRBV12-4 with TRBJ2-1, with D unclear. The CDR3 spans 19 residues. V lost 3 bases and J 0 bases, leaving 21 bases between the germline ends. The CDR3 spells CASSFLKSQWVSSYNEQFF. The CDR3 DNA reads TGTGCCAGCAGTTTTTTAAAGTCGCAGTGGGTAAGCTCCTACAATGAGCAGTTCTTC.

Only a few counts were recorded for this clonotype. The CDR3 DNA reads TGCAGCGTAGGGACGGAGGACTACGAGCAGTACTTC. Protein sequence: CSVGTEDYEQYF. The rearrangement joins TRBV29-1 to TRBJ2-7; D could derive from TRBD1 or TRBD2 (5 bases each). Germline assignment: CDR1 SQVTM and CDR2 ANQGSEA. The CDR3 covers 12 residues. V lost 6 bases and J lost 3, with 12 bases in between.

J is TRBJ2-1 and V is TRBV6-5; 7 nucleotides agree with TRBD2. In germline, CDR1 is MNHEY, CDR2 SVGAGI. The CDR3 covers 15 residues. V trimming: 4 bases; J trimming: 3 bases; junction bases outside the gene matches: 6. CDR3 DNA sequence: TGTGCCAGCAGTTTACTAGCGAGTTTCTACAATGAGCAGTTCTTC. It translates to CASSLLASFYNEQFF.

V and J are TRBV7-3 and TRBJ1-2; no firm D call. The CDR3 covers 15 residues. CDR1 is SGHTA, CDR2 FQGTGA, per germline. V shed 5 bases and J shed 6 bases, with 19 bases lying between them. The CDR3 bases are TGTGCCAGCAGCAGCCGACACCGAGGGATGGATGGCTACACCTTC. It encodes CASSSRHRGMDGYTF.

CDR3 coding DNA: TGTGCCAGCAGCCTGACTCCGGGCCCTCTCTACGAGCAGTACTTC. Its translation: CASSLTPGPLYEQYF. The chain carries TRBV7-2 and TRBJ2-7; D not resolved. Germline V gene lookup returns CDR1 SGHTA and CDR2 FQGNSA. CDR3 size: 15 residues. V was pared by 5 bases and J by 3 bases, with 17 bases between.

In its sample, this clonotype was seen many times. The genes are TRBV6-5 and TRBJ2-7; D unclear. The CDR3 sequence is 13 residues long. Germline assignment: CDR1 MNHEY and CDR2 SVGAGI. The germline V and J ends were trimmed by 2 bases and 3 bases, with 8 bases remaining between them. The CDR3 DNA is TGTGCCAGCAGTTACGGTCCGATCTACGAGCAGTACTTC. Residues: CASSYGPIYEQYF.

This clonotype was counted a few times. The rearrangement joins TRBV6-2 or TRBV6-3 to TRBJ2-1, with no clear D. Trimming left V 8 bases short and J 9 bases short, with 11 bases between. Germline loops: CDR1 MNHEY, CDR2 SVGEGT. The CDR3 is made up of 11 amino acids. The CDR3 region is CASLLGIEQFF. The CDR3 DNA reads as TGTGCCAGCCTTCTTGGTATTGAGCAGTTCTTC.

The V call is TRBV5-5, the J call TRBJ2-1, with D possibly TRBD1 on 5 matching bases. V was pared by 2 bases and J by 11 bases, with 11 bases between. The CDR3 loop spans 12 amino acids. Germline loops: CDR1 SGHKS, CDR2 YYEKEE (reference sequence). CDR3 sequence: CASSFDRLKQFF. CDR3 coding DNA: TGTGCCAGCAGCTTTGACAGACTTAAGCAGTTCTTC. Together with reference TRBV5-5 and TRBJ2-1, the CDR3 gives the full variable domain: DAGVTQSPTHLIKTRGQQVTLRCSPISGHKSVSWYQQVLGQGPQFIFQYYEKEERGRGNFPDRFSARQFPNYSSELNVNALLLGDSALYLCASSFDRLKQFFGPGTRLTVL.

The chain carries TRBV7-2 and TRBJ2-5; 10 bases map to TRBD2. In germline, CDR1 is SGHTA, CDR2 FQGNSA. This CDR3 is 16 amino acids long. The V and J ends lost 4 bases and 4 bases, in that order; junction bases with no gene match: 9. The CDR3 spells CASSSLGSGRRETQYF. The CDR3 DNA sequence: TGTGCCAGCAGCTCCCTTGGTAGCGGGAGGAGAGAGACCCAGTACTTC.

This clonotype was seen repeatedly, ten times or more. The V gene is TRBV24-1, the J gene TRBJ2-1; 11 positions agree with TRBD2. CDR1 and CDR2 (germline): KGHDR, SFDVKD. J was trimmed by 12 bases and V by 3 bases; bases with no gene match: 12. The CDR3 is made up of 16 amino acids. CDR3 residues: CATSDDTSGRGSGQFF. DNA of the CDR3: TGTGCCACCAGTGATGATACTAGCGGGAGAGGATCCGGGCAGTTCTTC.

This clonotype was counted a few times. V is TRBV10-3 and J is TRBJ2-7, with a possible D match to TRBD1 (5 bases). The CDR3 is made up of 13 amino acids. CDR1 and CDR2 from the germline V gene are ENHRY and SYGVKD. V lost 4 bases, J lost 3 bases, and 10 bases lay in between. The CDR3 region has the DNA TGTGCCATCAGTGTGGGGCAGGGCTACGAGCAGTACTTC. This sequence encodes CAISVGQGYEQYF.